This T cell receptor (beta chain) was recovered during a study of blood T cell repertoires in COVID-19. Background on the study: Donors in the United States, Italy and Spain gave samples during acute or convalescent COVID-19. In each case, the material was cDNA or gDNA derived from T cells, B-cell-depleted T cells, or PBMCs.

Germline V gene lookup returns CDR1 MNHEY and CDR2 SVGAGI. This CDR3 has 15 amino acids. V was clipped by 7 bases and J by 8 bases; unmatched bases: 13. Authors' methods: By means of reference gene primer amplification, nucleated cell counts were estimated. Produced via immunoSEQ multiplex PCR; TCRdb's table is partial and in-frame only. V and J calls and clone size are as listed in that table; D and trimming were resolved from the DNA. The sample lists about 180,000 clones; 80% to 90% were seen once. The TCR originated in a man between 18 and 35 years old who had recovered from COVID-19. The source material was peripheral blood. The chain is built from TRBV6-5 and TRBJ2-1; TRBD2 agrees at 8 bases. CDR3 residues: CASTRLATGHHEQFF. CDR3 DNA: TGTGCCAGCACTCGACTAGCGACGGGACACCATGAGCAGTTCTTC.